These 29 T cell receptor beta chains share one sample of origin, sequenced in a study of cytomegalovirus exposure and HLA in healthy donors. The study ran its PCR with 60 Vbeta and 13 Jbeta primers. TCRdb keeps only in-frame clones here, not all; method: immunoSEQ multiplex PCR. In all, the sample yields under 120,000 clones. The sequenced material came from PBMCs. Receptor source: a man aged 45 to 65 in good health and CMV-seronegative.

This chain links TRBV4-2 with TRBJ2-1, with 11 bases aligning to TRBD2. The V segment lost 4 bases and the J segment 6 bases; nucleotides outside the gene matches: 8. The CDR3 loop spans 16 amino acids. Germline V gene sequence: CDR1 LGHNA, CDR2 YNFKEQ. The CDR3, as DNA: TGTGCCAGCAGCCTAGTGGGGACTAGCGGTCCCAATGAGCAGTTCTTC. It yields the protein CASSLVGTSGPNEQFF.

The chain joins TRBV15 to TRBJ1-3; D gene uncertain. This CDR3 is 15 amino acids long. V gave up 1 base and J gave up 2 bases, with 9 bases separating them. Germline V gene data show CDR1 as LNHNV and CDR2 as YYDKDF (reference sequence). The CDR3 loop is CATSRGEGTGNTIYF. CDR3 DNA sequence: TGTGCCACCAGCAGAGGAGAGGGAACTGGAAACACCATATATTTT.

V is TRBV11-3 and J is TRBJ2-7; 11 bases map to TRBD1. The CDR3 consists of 14 residues. CDR1 and CDR2 from the germline V gene are SGHNT and YENEEA. The J segment lost 3 bases and the V segment lost 5 bases, leaving 3 bases of the junction unmatched. CDR3 nucleotides: TGTGCCAGCAGCCCCGGGACAGGGGGCTACGAGCAGTACTTC. Translated, it gives CASSPGTGGYEQYF.

The chain uses TRBV29-1 and TRBJ2-1; 9 bases line up with TRBD1. This CDR3 is built from 15 residues. After removal of 6 bases from V and 2 bases from J, the junction contained 8 bases not matched to a gene. The germline V gene encodes CDR1 SQVTM and CDR2 ANQGSEA. CDR3 nucleotide sequence: TGCAGCGTAGAACCGGGACAGGGCACCTACAATGAGCAGTTCTTC. Encoded protein: CSVEPGQGTYNEQFF.

This chain uses TRBV7-9 with TRBJ2-3; weak D call: TRBD2 (5 bases). The V gene lost 1 base and the J gene lost 6 bases, with 8 bases spanning the gap. Germline V gene data show CDR1 as SEHNR and CDR2 as FQNEAQ (reference sequence). This CDR3 contains 13 residues. CDR3 loop: CASSLVGADTQYF. The CDR3 DNA sequence: TGTGCCAGCAGCTTAGTGGGAGCGGATACGCAGTATTTT.

The chain combines TRBV19 with TRBJ1-2, with D unresolved. V was trimmed by 0 bases and J by 3 bases, leaving 11 bases between them. The CDR3 has 15 residues. Germline V gene lookup returns CDR1 LNHDA and CDR2 SQIVND (reference sequence). The CDR3 sequence: CASSIDLSGHYGYTF. The CDR3 DNA sequence: TGTGCCAGTAGTATAGATCTATCAGGTCACTATGGCTACACCTTC.

V gene TRBV19 combines with J gene TRBJ1-1; TRBD1 aligns across 7 bases. The trim removed 2 bases at V and 1 base at J, leaving 4 bases unmatched. The germline CDR1 and CDR2 sequences are LNHDA and SQIVND (reference sequence). The CDR3 has 15 amino acids. The CDR3 region has the DNA TGTGCCAGTAGTATACGGACAGGAGGGAACACTGAAGCTTTCTTT. Residues: CASSIRTGGNTEAFF.

This chain connects TRBV5-1 to TRBJ1-1, with D possibly matching TRBD1 (6 bases). V lost 6 bases and J 5 bases, leaving 20 bases between the germline ends. Germline V gene lookup returns CDR1 SGHRS and CDR2 YFSETQ. This CDR3 has 15 residues. The CDR3 DNA reads as TGCGCCAGCACCAGCTTTGCCAGGGGTGGGACTGAAGCTTTCTTT. This codes for CASTSFARGGTEAFF.

The chain carries TRBV4-3 and TRBJ1-2; weak D call: TRBD1 (5 bases). The germline CDR1 and CDR2 sequences are LGHNA and YSLEER. This CDR3 region has 15 residues. Trimming pared 4 bases from V and 0 bases from J, leaving 12 bases between. DNA of the CDR3: TGCGCCAGCAGCCGTGGACATGATACTAACTATGGCTACACCTTC. Its protein is CASSRGHDTNYGYTF.

J is TRBJ1-2 and V is TRBV18; D may be TRBD1 (5 bases). CDR1 is KGHSH and CDR2 is LQKENI in the germline V gene. The CDR3 has 15 residues. V was trimmed by 2 bases and J by 4 bases, leaving 14 bases between them. In DNA form, the CDR3 reads TGTGCCAGCTCACCAGTTCAGGGCTTTGGCTATGGCTACACCTTC. Translating gives CASSPVQGFGYGYTF. Looking up the rest from reference TRBV18 and TRBJ1-2 gives the full variable domain: NAGVMQNPRHLVRRRGQEARLRCSPMKGHSHVYWYRQLPEEGLKFMVYLQKENIIDESGMPKERFSAEFPKEGPSILRIQQVVRGDSAAYFCASSPVQGFGYGYTFGSGTRLTVV.

J is TRBJ1-5 and V is TRBV25-1; no reliable D call. V was trimmed by 3 bases and J by 0 bases, leaving 6 bases between them. Germline V CDR1 and CDR2: MGHDK, SYGVNS. There are 14 residues in the CDR3. The CDR3 spells CASSDNYSNQPQHF. The CDR3 DNA follows: TGTGCCAGCAGTGACAACTATAGCAATCAGCCCCAGCATTTT.

The chain uses TRBV28 and TRBJ1-2; no reliable D call. The CDR3 runs to 15 residues. Germline-derived CDR1 and CDR2 are MDHEN and SYDVKM. Trimming pared 8 bases from V and 2 bases from J, leaving 18 bases between. This chain's CDR3 is CASGAISGGNYGYTF. In DNA, the CDR3 is TGTGCCAGCGGTGCTATTTCCGGAGGAAACTATGGCTACACCTTC.

The CDR3 coding sequence is TGCGCCAGCAGTCAATCAGGGGACACCAGATACGAGCAGTACTTC. This gives the protein CASSQSGDTRYEQYF. The chain joins TRBV23-1 to TRBJ2-7, with D possibly matching TRBD1 (6 bases). Being an ORF, TRBV23-1 has a function that is uncertain. V was shortened by 0 bases and J by 4 bases, with 13 bases between the two germline ends. This CDR3 has 15 amino acids.

Turning to this clone: An end of the junction does not agree with germline; a read error may underlie this. The V and J genes are TRBV7-7 and TRBJ2-1; the match to TRBD2 covers 8 bases. The CDR3 sequence is 14 residues long. Per germline, CDR1 SSHAT and CDR2 FNYEAQ (reference sequence). The CDR3 reads CASSSGTSLNEQFF. The CDR3 nucleotides read TGTGCTAGCAGCTCGGGGACTAGTCTCAATGAGCAGTTCTTC.

The CDR3 nucleotides are TGTGCCAGCTCAGAACGACAGGGCTTCACAGATACGCAGTATTTT. Residues: CASSERQGFTDTQYF. The rearrangement uses TRBV18 and TRBJ2-3, with TRBD1 matching 7 bases. J gave up 2 bases and V 5 bases, and 7 bases lay outside the gene matches. CDR1 and CDR2 (germline): KGHSH, LQKENI. The CDR3 extends over 15 amino acids. The complete variable domain, with remaining parts taken from reference TRBV18 and TRBJ2-3, reads NAGVMQNPRHLVRRRGQEARLRCSPMKGHSHVYWYRQLPEEGLKFMVYLQKENIIDESGMPKERFSAEFPKEGPSILRIQQVVRGDSAAYFCASSERQGFTDTQYFGPGTRLTVL.

V gene TRBV4-3 combines with J gene TRBJ2-3, with D hard to call. V was clipped by 4 bases and J by 6 bases, with 14 bases between them. Germline V gives CDR1 LGHNA, CDR2 YSLEER. This CDR3 comprises 14 residues. CDR3 nucleotides: TGCGCCAGCAGCCGAGATCAGTCCTGGGATACGCAGTATTTT. Translating it yields CASSRDQSWDTQYF.

The CDR3 DNA reads as TGTGCCAGCAGTGCTAGACAGGGCAGCACTGAAGCTTTCTTT. It yields the protein CASSARQGSTEAFF. This chain connects TRBV6-1 to TRBJ1-1; 7 positions match TRBD1. The CDR3 contains 14 residues. The germline V gene has CDR1 MNHNS and CDR2 SASEGT. V shed 4 bases and J 4 bases; nucleotides not matched to a gene: 6.

The CDR3 DNA follows: TGTGCCAGCAGGGCCACAGAAGCTAACTATGGCTACACCTTC. Translating gives CASRATEANYGYTF. The chain uses TRBV5-5 and TRBJ1-2, with D unresolved. The CDR3 is 14 residues long. The V gene's germline CDR1 is SGHKS and CDR2 YYEKEE (reference sequence). Deletions cut 5 bases from V and 0 bases from J, with 11 bases between.

This rearrangement joins TRBV5-1 to TRBJ2-7; D possibly corresponds to TRBD1 (6 bases). Trimming took off 0 bases at V and 6 bases at J, with 19 bases between the two ends. CDR1 is SGHRS and CDR2 is YFSETQ in the germline V gene. The CDR3 covers 16 residues. The chain's CDR3 is CASSLVLQGMSGEQYF. CDR3 in DNA: TGCGCCAGCAGCTTGGTTCTTCAGGGGATGAGCGGCGAGCAGTACTTC. The full variable domain, its missing parts supplied by reference TRBV5-1 and TRBJ2-7, is KAGVTQTPRYLIKTRGQQVTLSCSPISGHRSVSWYQQTPGQGLQFLFEYFSETQRNKGNFPGRFSGRQFSNSRSEMNVSTLELGDSALYLCASSLVLQGMSGEQYFGPGTRLTVT.

The chain recombines TRBV9 with TRBJ2-5, with TRBD2 matching over 12 bases. Trimming cost V 4 bases and J 5 bases; bases outside gene matches: 9. The CDR3 length is 16 residues. Germline-derived CDR1 and CDR2 are SGDLS and YYNGEE. CDR3 bases: TGTGCCAGCAGCTACACTAGCGGGAGGACCGGGGAGACCCAGTACTTC. This translates into CASSYTSGRTGETQYF.

The V gene is TRBV18, the J gene TRBJ1-1; D unclear. The germline CDR1 and CDR2 sequences are KGHSH and LQKENI. V was cut by 2 bases and J by 4 bases, with 17 bases left in between. CDR3 length: 16 amino acids. The CDR3 protein is CASSPDMPGLGTEAFF. DNA of the CDR3: TGTGCCAGCTCACCAGATATGCCAGGCTTGGGCACTGAAGCTTTCTTT.

The chain employs TRBV10-3 and TRBJ2-1; 14 bases fit TRBD2. The CDR3 length is 17 residues. The J segment lost 0 bases and the V segment lost 10 bases, leaving 8 bases of the junction unmatched. Germline V gives CDR1 ENHRY, CDR2 SYGVKD. CDR3 sequence: CATRTSGGTHSYNEQFF. For the CDR3, the DNA is TGTGCCACTAGGACTAGCGGGGGGACTCACTCCTACAATGAGCAGTTCTTC.

V usage is TRBV15 and J usage is TRBJ2-2, with TRBD2 as a possible D gene (5 bases). The germline CDR1 and CDR2 sequences are LNHNV and YYDKDF (reference sequence). The V and J ends lost 3 bases and 1 base respectively, with 15 bases between them. There are 17 residues in the CDR3. The DNA for the CDR3 is TGTGCCACCAGCAGCGGGGTCATATCATTGAACACCGGGGAGCTGTTTTTT. This codes for CATSSGVISLNTGELFF.

This sequence joins TRBV19 and TRBJ1-1; 7 nucleotides agree with TRBD1. V lost 3 bases to trimming and J lost 0 bases; unmatched junction nucleotides: 10. The CDR3 runs to 17 residues. Germline CDR1 LNHDA, CDR2 SQIVND (reference sequence). CDR3 sequence reads: CASSITGQARMNTEAFF. The CDR3 region has the DNA TGTGCCAGTAGTATTACCGGACAGGCTCGCATGAACACTGAAGCTTTCTTT. Supplemented by reference TRBV19 and TRBJ1-1, the full variable domain reads DGGITQSPKYLFRKEGQNVTLSCEQNLNHDAMYWYRQDPGQGLRLIYYSQIVNDFQKGDIAEGYSVSREKKESFPLTVTSAQKNPTAFYLCASSITGQARMNTEAFFGQGTRLTVV.

The chain uses TRBV18 and TRBJ2-1; a possible D gene is TRBD2 (6 bases). The V gene's germline CDR1 is KGHSH and CDR2 LQKENI. The CDR3 runs 16 residues. V dropped 3 bases and J dropped 0 bases, with 12 bases sitting between them. CDR3 in DNA: TGTGCCAGCTCACCCAGCGGGCTCCGCTCCTACAATGAGCAGTTCTTC. It yields the protein CASSPSGLRSYNEQFF.

This rearrangement joins TRBV7-3 to TRBJ2-2; 9 bases agree with TRBD1. Germline CDR1 SGHTA, CDR2 FQGTGA. CDR3 length equals 14 residues. Trimming cost V 6 bases and J 7 bases; bases outside gene matches: 6. CDR3 protein: CASRPGTGNGELFF. CDR3 DNA sequence: TGTGCCAGCAGGCCCGGGACAGGGAACGGGGAGCTGTTTTTT.

The chain joins TRBV5-4 to TRBJ1-4; D remains unclear. The CDR3 covers 15 residues. V gave up 0 bases and J gave up 8 bases, with 14 bases separating them. From germline, CDR1 is SGHNT and CDR2 YYREEE (reference sequence). The CDR3 DNA reads TGTGCCAGCAGCTTGGGCGGGAGGGTCGAGGAAAAACTGTTTTTT. Protein: CASSLGGRVEEKLFF.

The gene calls are TRBV19 and TRBJ1-1; the D is unclear. Trimming cost V 5 bases and J 5 bases, with 12 bases left between them. Germline V CDR1 and CDR2: LNHDA, SQIVND (reference sequence). The CDR3 is made up of 13 amino acids. CDR3 in DNA: TGTGCCAGTAGTGTCAGTACGAGGACTGAAGCTTTCTTT. Its translation is CASSVSTRTEAFF.

The rearrangement uses TRBV18 and TRBJ2-7; D unresolved. V was trimmed by 3 bases and J by 3 bases, leaving 12 bases between them. There are 14 residues in the CDR3. In germline, CDR1 is KGHSH, CDR2 LQKENI. The CDR3 region has the DNA TGTGCCAGCTCACCCGCCGACCGGGTCTACGAGCAGTACTTC. This codes for CASSPADRVYEQYF.